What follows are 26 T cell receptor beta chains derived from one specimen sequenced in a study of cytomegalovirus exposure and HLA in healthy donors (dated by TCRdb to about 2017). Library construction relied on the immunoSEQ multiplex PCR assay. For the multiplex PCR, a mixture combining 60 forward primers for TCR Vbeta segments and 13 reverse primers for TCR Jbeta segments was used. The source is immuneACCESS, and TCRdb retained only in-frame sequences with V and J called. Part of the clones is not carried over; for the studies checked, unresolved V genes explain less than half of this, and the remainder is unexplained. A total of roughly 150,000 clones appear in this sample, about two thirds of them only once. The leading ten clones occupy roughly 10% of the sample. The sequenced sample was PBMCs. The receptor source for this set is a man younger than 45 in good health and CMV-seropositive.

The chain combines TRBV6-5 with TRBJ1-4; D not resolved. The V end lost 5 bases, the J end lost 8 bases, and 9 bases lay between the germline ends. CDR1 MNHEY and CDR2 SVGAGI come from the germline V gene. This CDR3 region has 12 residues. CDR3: CASSSPGEKLFF. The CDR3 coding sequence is TGTGCCAGCAGTAGCCCCGGGGAAAAACTGTTTTTT.

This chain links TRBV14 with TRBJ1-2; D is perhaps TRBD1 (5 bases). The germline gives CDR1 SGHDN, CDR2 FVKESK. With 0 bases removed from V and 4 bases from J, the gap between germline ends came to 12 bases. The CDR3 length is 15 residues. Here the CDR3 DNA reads TGTGCCAGCAGCCAAGACAGGGCGCCTGGCTATGGCTACACCTTC. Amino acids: CASSQDRAPGYGYTF. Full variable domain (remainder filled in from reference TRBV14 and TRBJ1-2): EAGVTQFPSHSVIEKGQTVTLRCDPISGHDNLYWYRRVMGKEIKFLLHFVKESKQDESGMPNNRFLAERTGGTYSTLKVQPAELEDSGVYFCASSQDRAPGYGYTFGSGTRLTVV.

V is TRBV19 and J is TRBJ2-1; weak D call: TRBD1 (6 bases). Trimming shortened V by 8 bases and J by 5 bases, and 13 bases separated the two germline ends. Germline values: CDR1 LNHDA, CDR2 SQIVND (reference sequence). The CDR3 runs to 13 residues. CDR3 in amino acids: CASSTGLNNEQFF. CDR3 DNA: TGTGCCAGTTCGACAGGCCTGAACAATGAGCAGTTCTTC.

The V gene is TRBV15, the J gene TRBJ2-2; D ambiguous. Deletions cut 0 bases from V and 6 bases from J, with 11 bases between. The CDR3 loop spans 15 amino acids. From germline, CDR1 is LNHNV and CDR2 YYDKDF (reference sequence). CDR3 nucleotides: TGTGCCACCAGCAGAGACCCGGGTACGGCCGGGGAGCTGTTTTTT. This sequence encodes CATSRDPGTAGELFF.

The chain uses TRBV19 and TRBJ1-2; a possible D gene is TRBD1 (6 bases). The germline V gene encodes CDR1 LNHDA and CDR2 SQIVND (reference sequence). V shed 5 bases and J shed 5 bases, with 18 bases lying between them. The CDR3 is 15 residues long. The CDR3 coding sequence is TGTGCCAGTAGTCCCGGGACATCTTCAGGTTATGGCTACACCTTC. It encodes CASSPGTSSGYGYTF.

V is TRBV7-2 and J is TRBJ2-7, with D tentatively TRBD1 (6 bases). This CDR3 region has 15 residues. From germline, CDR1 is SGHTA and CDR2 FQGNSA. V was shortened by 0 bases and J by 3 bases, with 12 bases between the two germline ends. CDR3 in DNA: TGTGCCAGCAGCTTAGCGGGAACAGGGAGCTACGAGCAGTACTTC. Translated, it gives CASSLAGTGSYEQYF.

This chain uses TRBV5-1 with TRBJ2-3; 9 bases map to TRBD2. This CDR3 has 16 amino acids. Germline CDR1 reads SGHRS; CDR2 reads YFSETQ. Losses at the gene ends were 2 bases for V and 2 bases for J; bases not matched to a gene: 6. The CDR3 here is CASSLLAGKHTDTQYF. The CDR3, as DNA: TGCGCCAGCAGCTTACTAGCGGGCAAACACACAGATACGCAGTATTTT.

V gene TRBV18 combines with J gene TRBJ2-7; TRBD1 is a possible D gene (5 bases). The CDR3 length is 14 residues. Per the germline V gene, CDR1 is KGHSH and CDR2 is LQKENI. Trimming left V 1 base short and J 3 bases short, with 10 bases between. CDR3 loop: CASSPRGGYYEQYF. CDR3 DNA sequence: TGTGCCAGCTCACCACGGGGCGGATACTACGAGCAGTACTTC. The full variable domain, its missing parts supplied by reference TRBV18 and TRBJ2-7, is NAGVMQNPRHLVRRRGQEARLRCSPMKGHSHVYWYRQLPEEGLKFMVYLQKENIIDESGMPKERFSAEFPKEGPSILRIQQVVRGDSAAYFCASSPRGGYYEQYFGPGTRLTVT.

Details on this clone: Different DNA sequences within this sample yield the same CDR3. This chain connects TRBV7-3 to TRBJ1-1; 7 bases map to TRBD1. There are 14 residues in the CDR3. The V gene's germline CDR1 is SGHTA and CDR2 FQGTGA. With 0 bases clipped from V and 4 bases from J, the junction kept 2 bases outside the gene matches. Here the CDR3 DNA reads TGTGCCAGCAGCTTAACTGCAGGGGGCACTGAAGCTTTCTTT. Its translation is CASSLTAGGTEAFF. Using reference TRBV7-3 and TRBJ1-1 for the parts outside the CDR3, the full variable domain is GAGVSQTPSNKVTEKGKYVELRCDPISGHTALYWYRQSLGQGPEFLIYFQGTGAADDSGLPNDRFFAVRPEGSVSTLKIQRTERGDSAVYLCASSLTAGGTEAFFGQGTRLTVV.

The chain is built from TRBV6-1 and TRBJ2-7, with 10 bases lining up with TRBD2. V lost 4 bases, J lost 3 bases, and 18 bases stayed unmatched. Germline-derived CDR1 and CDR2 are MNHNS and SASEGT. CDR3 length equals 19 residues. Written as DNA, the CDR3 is TGTGCCAGCAGTGTTCTCCGGTGGACTAGCGGAAAGATTGGCTACGAGCAGTACTTC. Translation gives CASSVLRWTSGKIGYEQYF.

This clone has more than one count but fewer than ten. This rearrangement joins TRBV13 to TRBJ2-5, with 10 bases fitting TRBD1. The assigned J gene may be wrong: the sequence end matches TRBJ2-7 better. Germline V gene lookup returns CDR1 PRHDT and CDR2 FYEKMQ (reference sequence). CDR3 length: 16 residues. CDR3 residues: CASSFYGDRGSYEQYF. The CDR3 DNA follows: TGTGCCAGCAGCTTTTATGGGGACAGGGGTTCCTACGAGCAGTACTTC.

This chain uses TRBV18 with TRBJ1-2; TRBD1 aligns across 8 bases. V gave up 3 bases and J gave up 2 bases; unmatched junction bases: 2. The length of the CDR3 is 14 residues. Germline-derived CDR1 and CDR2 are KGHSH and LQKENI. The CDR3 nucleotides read TGTGCCAGCTCACCTCGACAGGGGAACTATGGCTACACCTTC. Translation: CASSPRQGNYGYTF.

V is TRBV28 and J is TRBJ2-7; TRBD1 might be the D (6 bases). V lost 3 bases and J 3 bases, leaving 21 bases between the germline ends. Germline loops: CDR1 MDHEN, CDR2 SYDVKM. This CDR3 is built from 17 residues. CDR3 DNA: TGTGCCAGCAGTTTTAAACTAGGCACAGGGCCTAACTACGAGCAGTACTTC. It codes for CASSFKLGTGPNYEQYF.

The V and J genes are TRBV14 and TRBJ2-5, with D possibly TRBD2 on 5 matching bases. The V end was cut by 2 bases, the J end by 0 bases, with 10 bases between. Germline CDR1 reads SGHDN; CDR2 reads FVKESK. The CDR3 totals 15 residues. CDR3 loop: CASSQLAWYQETQYF. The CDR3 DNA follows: TGTGCCAGCAGCCAACTAGCTTGGTACCAAGAGACCCAGTACTTC. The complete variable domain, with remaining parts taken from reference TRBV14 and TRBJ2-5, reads EAGVTQFPSHSVIEKGQTVTLRCDPISGHDNLYWYRRVMGKEIKFLLHFVKESKQDESGMPNNRFLAERTGGTYSTLKVQPAELEDSGVYFCASSQLAWYQETQYFGPGTRLLVL.

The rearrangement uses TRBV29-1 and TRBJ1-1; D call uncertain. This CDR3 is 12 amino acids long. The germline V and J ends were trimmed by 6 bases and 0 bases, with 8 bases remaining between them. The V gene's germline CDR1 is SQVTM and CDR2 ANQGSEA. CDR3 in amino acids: CSVGRMNTEAFF. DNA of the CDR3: TGCAGCGTGGGCAGGATGAACACTGAAGCTTTCTTT.

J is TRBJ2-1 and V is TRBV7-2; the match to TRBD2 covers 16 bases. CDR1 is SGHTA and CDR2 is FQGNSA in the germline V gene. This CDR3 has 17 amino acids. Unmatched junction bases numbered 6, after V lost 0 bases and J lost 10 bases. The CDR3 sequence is CASSLAGTSGRVGEQFF. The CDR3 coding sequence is TGTGCCAGCAGCTTAGCGGGGACTAGCGGGAGGGTAGGAGAGCAGTTCTTC.

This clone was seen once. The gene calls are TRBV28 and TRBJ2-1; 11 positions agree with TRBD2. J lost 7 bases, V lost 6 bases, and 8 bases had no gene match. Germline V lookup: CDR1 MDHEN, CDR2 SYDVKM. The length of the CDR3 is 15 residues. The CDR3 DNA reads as TGTGCCAGCAGCTCCGGGACTAGCGGAGGGAATGAGCAGTTCTTC. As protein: CASSSGTSGGNEQFF.

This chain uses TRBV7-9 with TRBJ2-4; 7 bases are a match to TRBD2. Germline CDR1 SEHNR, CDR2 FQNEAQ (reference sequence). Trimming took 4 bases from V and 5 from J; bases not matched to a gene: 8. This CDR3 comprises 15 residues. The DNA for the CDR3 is TGTGCCAGCAGCTGGGGGGGAGAGAAGGAAAACATTCAGTACTTC. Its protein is CASSWGGEKENIQYF. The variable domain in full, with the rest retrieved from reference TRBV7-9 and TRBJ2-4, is DTGVSQNPRHKITKRGQNVTFRCDPISEHNRLYWYRQTLGQGPEFLTYFQNEAQLEKSRLLSDRFSAERPKGSFSTLEIQRTEQGDSAMYLCASSWGGEKENIQYFGAGTRLSVL.

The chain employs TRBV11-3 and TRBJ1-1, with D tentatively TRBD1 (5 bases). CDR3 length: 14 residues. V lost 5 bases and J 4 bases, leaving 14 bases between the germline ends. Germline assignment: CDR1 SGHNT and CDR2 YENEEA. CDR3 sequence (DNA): TGTGCCAGCAGCCCCATAGCCGGGGGCACTGAAGCTTTCTTT. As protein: CASSPIAGGTEAFF.

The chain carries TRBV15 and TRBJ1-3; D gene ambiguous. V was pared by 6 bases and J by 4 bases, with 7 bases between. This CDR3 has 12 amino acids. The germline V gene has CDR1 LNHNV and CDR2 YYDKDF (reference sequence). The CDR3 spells CATSGRGNTIYF. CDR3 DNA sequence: TGTGCCACCAGTGGGCGAGGAAACACCATATATTTT.

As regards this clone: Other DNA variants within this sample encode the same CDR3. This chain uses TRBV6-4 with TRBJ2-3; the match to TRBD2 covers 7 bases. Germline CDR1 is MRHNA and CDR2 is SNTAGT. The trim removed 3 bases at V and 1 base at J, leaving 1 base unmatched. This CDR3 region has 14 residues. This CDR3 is CASSEAGGTDTQYF. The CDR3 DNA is TGTGCCAGCAGTGAGGCGGGAGGCACAGATACGCAGTATTTT.

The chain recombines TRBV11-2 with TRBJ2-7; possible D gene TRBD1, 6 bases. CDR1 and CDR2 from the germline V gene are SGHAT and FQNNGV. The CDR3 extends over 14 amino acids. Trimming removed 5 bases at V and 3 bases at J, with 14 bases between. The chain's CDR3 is CASSVQGTGYEQYF. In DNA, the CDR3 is TGTGCCAGCAGCGTCCAGGGGACCGGCTACGAGCAGTACTTC. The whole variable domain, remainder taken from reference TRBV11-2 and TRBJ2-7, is EAGVAQSPRYKIIEKRQSVAFWCNPISGHATLYWYQQILGQGPKLLIQFQNNGVVDDSQLPKDRFSAERLKGVDSTLKIQPAKLEDSAVYLCASSVQGTGYEQYFGPGTRLTVT.

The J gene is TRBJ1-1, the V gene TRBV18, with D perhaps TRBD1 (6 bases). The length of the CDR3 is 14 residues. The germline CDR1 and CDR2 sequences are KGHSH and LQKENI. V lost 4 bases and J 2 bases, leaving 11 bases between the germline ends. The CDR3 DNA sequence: TGTGCCAGCTCACGGACAGCAACAAACACTGAAGCTTTCTTT. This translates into CASSRTATNTEAFF.

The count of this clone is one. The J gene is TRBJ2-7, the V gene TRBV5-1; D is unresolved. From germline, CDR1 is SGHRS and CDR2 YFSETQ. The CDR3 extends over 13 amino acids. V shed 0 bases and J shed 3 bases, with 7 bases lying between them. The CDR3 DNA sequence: TGCGCCAGCAGCTTGGGACAAAACTACGAGCAGTACTTC. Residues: CASSLGQNYEQYF.

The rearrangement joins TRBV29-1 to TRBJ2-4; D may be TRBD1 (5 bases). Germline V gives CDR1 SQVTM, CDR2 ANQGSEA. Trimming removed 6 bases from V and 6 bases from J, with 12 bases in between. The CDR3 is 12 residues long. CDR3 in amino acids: CSVGPGPNIQYF. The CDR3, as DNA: TGCAGCGTGGGGCCGGGCCCAAACATTCAGTACTTC.

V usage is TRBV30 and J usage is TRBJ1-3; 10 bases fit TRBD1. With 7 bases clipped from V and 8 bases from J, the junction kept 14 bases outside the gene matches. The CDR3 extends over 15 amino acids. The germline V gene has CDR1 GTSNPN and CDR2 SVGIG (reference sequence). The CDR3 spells CAYYRDRGASDTIYF. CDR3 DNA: TGTGCCTACTACCGGGACAGGGGTGCAAGTGACACCATATATTTT.